These 30 T cell receptor beta chains originate from one sample sequenced in a study of control samples from healthy donors and cancer patients. TCRdb keeps only in-frame clones here, not all; method: immunoSEQ multiplex PCR. The table lists over 150,000 clones, 75% to 95% of them singletons. The sequenced material came from blood. These receptors all stem from a woman between 35 and 50 years old in good health.

The chain recombines TRBV7-9 with TRBJ1-1, with TRBD1 as a possible D gene (5 bases). Germline values: CDR1 SEHNR, CDR2 FQNEAQ (reference sequence). Trimming left V 5 bases short and J 7 bases short, with 11 bases between. The CDR3 is 12 residues long. This CDR3 reads CASSQDTFEAFF. CDR3 DNA sequence: TGTGCCAGCAGCCAGGACACCTTTGAAGCTTTCTTT.

This sequence joins TRBV6-5 and TRBJ1-1, with D possibly being TRBD1 (6 bases). CDR3 length equals 13 residues. Germline V gene sequence: CDR1 MNHEY, CDR2 SVGAGI. The germline V and J ends were trimmed by 2 bases and 5 bases, with 9 bases remaining between them. In nucleotides, the CDR3 is TGTGCCAGCAGTTACATGAGGGGGACTGAAGCTTTCTTT. Its translation is CASSYMRGTEAFF.

The chain joins TRBV11-2 to TRBJ1-1; D not resolved. This CDR3 region has 14 residues. The V end lost 0 bases, the J end lost 2 bases, and 7 bases lay between the germline ends. Germline lookup yields CDR1 SGHAT and CDR2 FQNNGV. DNA of the CDR3: TGTGCCAGCAGCTTAGATCTAATCAACACTGAAGCTTTCTTT. Protein sequence: CASSLDLINTEAFF. The full variable domain, rest sourced from reference TRBV11-2 and TRBJ1-1, is EAGVAQSPRYKIIEKRQSVAFWCNPISGHATLYWYQQILGQGPKLLIQFQNNGVVDDSQLPKDRFSAERLKGVDSTLKIQPAKLEDSAVYLCASSLDLINTEAFFGQGTRLTVV.

V gene TRBV3-1 (or the pseudogene TRBV3-2) combines with J gene TRBJ2-2; TRBD2 matches at 9 bases. CDR1 and CDR2 from the germline V gene are LGHDT and YNNKEL (reference sequence). Trimming took 4 bases from V and 8 from J; bases not matched to a gene: 8. This CDR3 contains 15 residues. The CDR3 DNA follows: TGTGCCAGCAGCCGGATAGCGGGGGATGAGGGGGAGCTGTTTTTT. Amino acids: CASSRIAGDEGELFF.

The rearrangement joins TRBV29-1 to TRBJ2-5, with D perhaps matching TRBD1 or TRBD2 (6 bases each). Germline V gene lookup returns CDR1 SQVTM and CDR2 ANQGSEA. Trimming took 1 base from V and 5 from J, leaving 11 bases between them. CDR3 length: 13 residues. The CDR3 region has the DNA TGCAGCGTTGAAGGAGGGGGGTTGGAGACCCAGTACTTC. It specifies CSVEGGGLETQYF.

The chain combines TRBV28 with TRBJ1-3; TRBD1 is a possible D gene (5 bases). The CDR3 loop spans 16 amino acids. Trimming shortened V by 6 bases and J by 1 base, and 16 bases separated the two germline ends. CDR1 is MDHEN, CDR2 SYDVKM, per germline. CDR3 sequence reads: CASSLLVGGSGNTIYF. Written as DNA, the CDR3 is TGTGCCAGCAGCCTTTTAGTGGGGGGATCTGGAAACACCATATATTTT. Looking up the rest from reference TRBV28 and TRBJ1-3 gives the full variable domain: DVKVTQSSRYLVKRTGEKVFLECVQDMDHENMFWYRQDPGLGLRLIYFSYDVKMKEKGDIPEGYSVSREKKERFSLILESASTNQTSMYLCASSLLVGGSGNTIYFGEGSWLTVV.

This clone was observed once. The junction differs from germline at one of its ends, possibly a read error. The rearrangement links TRBV6-6 to TRBJ2-3; D is ambiguous. Germline V gives CDR1 MNHNY, CDR2 SVGAGI (reference sequence). The CDR3 contains 13 residues. CDR3 DNA: TGTGCCAGCACGGCATTCTACACAGATGCGCAGTATTTT. Protein: CASTAFYTDAQYF.

V gene TRBV5-8 combines with J gene TRBJ1-1; 7 bases are shared with TRBD1. V was pared by 4 bases and J by 8 bases, with 11 bases of the junction left unmatched. Germline CDR1 SGHTS, CDR2 YDEGEE. This CDR3 is 14 amino acids long. Here the CDR3 DNA reads TGTGCCAGCAGCGGGAGAACAGGGGTCGGAGAAGCTTTCTTT. It codes for CASSGRTGVGEAFF.

The chain couples TRBV18 to TRBJ2-3, with D perhaps TRBD1 (5 bases). The germline V gene has CDR1 KGHSH and CDR2 LQKENI. The V and J ends lost 3 bases and 4 bases respectively, with 17 bases between them. This CDR3 comprises 16 residues. CDR3 in amino acids: CASSPLAGKWADTQYF. For the CDR3, the DNA is TGTGCCAGCTCACCCCTGGCAGGGAAATGGGCAGATACGCAGTATTTT.

The chain is built from TRBV5-1 and TRBJ2-1; D unresolved. V was clipped by 0 bases and J by 1 base, with 8 bases between them. Germline lookup yields CDR1 SGHRS and CDR2 YFSETQ. The length of the CDR3 is 15 residues. The DNA of the CDR3 is TGCGCCAGCAGCTTGGACGTGGGATCCTACAATGAGCAGTTCTTC. It yields the protein CASSLDVGSYNEQFF. The variable domain in full, with the rest retrieved from reference TRBV5-1 and TRBJ2-1, is KAGVTQTPRYLIKTRGQQVTLSCSPISGHRSVSWYQQTPGQGLQFLFEYFSETQRNKGNFPGRFSGRQFSNSRSEMNVSTLELGDSALYLCASSLDVGSYNEQFFGPGTRLTVL.

The genes are TRBV30 and TRBJ1-1; D perhaps matches TRBD1 (5 bases). Looked up from germline, CDR1 is GTSNPN and CDR2 is SVGIG (reference sequence). The V end was cut by 0 bases, the J end by 2 bases, with 10 bases between. CDR3 length: 14 residues. The DNA for the CDR3 is TGTGCCTGGAGTGTCGGACGGACAAACACTGAAGCTTTCTTT. It encodes CAWSVGRTNTEAFF.

The chain joins TRBV18 to TRBJ1-5, with TRBD1 matching over 8 bases. The CDR3 spans 18 residues. J gave up 3 bases and V 3 bases, and 13 bases lay outside the gene matches. Per germline, CDR1 KGHSH and CDR2 LQKENI. CDR3 sequence: CASSPGAGGQRPNQPQHF. The CDR3 DNA reads as TGTGCCAGCTCACCCGGAGCAGGGGGCCAACGTCCCAATCAGCCCCAGCATTTT.

The CDR3 sequence is CASSLPGPTDTQYF. DNA of the CDR3: TGTGCCAGCAGCTTGCCTGGCCCCACAGATACGCAGTATTTT. V gene TRBV5-4 combines with J gene TRBJ2-3; no clear D. V was shortened by 1 base and J by 2 bases, with 8 bases between the two germline ends. The CDR3 consists of 14 residues. Germline V gene sequence: CDR1 SGHNT, CDR2 YYREEE (reference sequence).

The chain links TRBV10-3 to TRBJ1-5; D is undetermined. Germline V gene data show CDR1 as ENHRY and CDR2 as SYGVKD. With 0 bases removed from V and 4 bases from J, the gap between germline ends came to 7 bases. This CDR3 spans 14 amino acids. CDR3 amino acids: CAISESTVNQPQHF. The DNA for the CDR3 is TGTGCCATCAGTGAGTCTACAGTAAATCAGCCCCAGCATTTT.

This clone appeared a single time. V usage is TRBV6-5 and J usage is TRBJ1-2; D gene ambiguous. The germline gives CDR1 MNHEY, CDR2 SVGAGI. The V end lost 7 bases, the J end lost 12 bases, and 21 bases lay between the germline ends. The length of the CDR3 is 13 residues. This CDR3 reads CASKELPAAENTF. For the CDR3, the DNA is TGTGCCAGCAAGGAATTGCCAGCCGCTGAGAACACCTTC.

V is TRBV13 and J is TRBJ1-2; 8 bases agree with TRBD1. V lost 8 bases and J lost 1; bases outside the gene matches: 12. The germline V gene encodes CDR1 PRHDT and CDR2 FYEKMQ (reference sequence). This CDR3 contains 16 residues. The CDR3 is CASSDRAIGSNYGYTF. CDR3 nucleotide sequence: TGTGCCAGCTCGGACAGGGCGATAGGGAGTAACTATGGCTACACCTTC.

This chain connects TRBV7-9 to TRBJ2-3; 7 positions agree with TRBD2. Germline V gene sequence: CDR1 SEHNR, CDR2 FQNEAQ (reference sequence). This CDR3 has 15 amino acids. J was trimmed by 2 bases and V by 5 bases; bases with no gene match: 7. CDR3 protein: CASSMGGGPTDTQYF. CDR3 sequence (DNA): TGTGCCAGCAGCATGGGGGGGGGACCCACAGATACGCAGTATTTT.

The gene calls are TRBV3-1 (or the pseudogene TRBV3-2) and TRBJ1-2; D remains ambiguous. The CDR3 has 15 amino acids. Germline V gene data show CDR1 as LGHDT and CDR2 as YNNKEL (reference sequence). Trimming left V 4 bases short and J 0 bases short, with 12 bases between. The CDR3 nucleotides read TGTGCCAGCAGCCGCGGAGGTGGACCTAACTATGGCTACACCTTC. This gives the protein CASSRGGGPNYGYTF.

The chain recombines TRBV6-9 with TRBJ2-7; D remains unclear. V lost 2 bases, J lost 0 bases, and 11 bases lay in between. There are 15 residues in the CDR3. The germline V gene encodes CDR1 MNHGY and CDR2 SVAAGI. CDR3 protein: CASSYMLTPSYEQYF. The DNA for the CDR3 is TGTGCCAGCAGTTATATGCTTACACCCTCCTACGAGCAGTACTTC.

This rearrangement joins TRBV9 to TRBJ1-2, with TRBD1 as a possible D gene (6 bases). The germline V gene encodes CDR1 SGDLS and CDR2 YYNGEE. V lost 0 bases and J lost 0, with 15 bases in between. The CDR3 consists of 17 residues. CDR3 sequence: CASSVAQGYPANYGYTF. The CDR3, as DNA: TGTGCCAGCAGCGTAGCACAGGGATACCCCGCTAACTATGGCTACACCTTC.

V gene TRBV2 combines with J gene TRBJ2-2, with D possibly TRBD1 on 5 matching bases. Germline CDR1 and CDR2: SNHLY and FYNNEI. CDR3 size: 14 residues. With 1 base removed from V and 9 bases from J, the gap between germline ends came to 12 bases. The CDR3 protein is CASSEGGAIRELFF. The CDR3 nucleotides read TGTGCCAGCAGTGAAGGTGGGGCGATCCGGGAGCTGTTTTTT.

The chain joins TRBV4-2 to TRBJ1-2, with D perhaps TRBD1 (6 bases). The CDR3 consists of 15 residues. Germline V CDR1 and CDR2: LGHNA, YNFKEQ. The V gene lost 2 bases and the J gene lost 8 bases, with 18 bases spanning the gap. The CDR3 protein is CASSQITGGLDGYTF. Written as DNA, the CDR3 is TGTGCCAGCAGCCAAATAACGGGGGGGCTGGACGGCTACACCTTC.

This sequence joins TRBV28 and TRBJ1-1, with unresolved D. CDR3 size: 14 residues. Trimming removed 6 bases from V and 10 bases from J, with 21 bases in between. Germline CDR1 is MDHEN and CDR2 is SYDVKM. As DNA, the CDR3 is TGTGCCAGCAGGCCCCCGGTGTACGGCCGGGGAGCTTTCTTT. Translation: CASRPPVYGRGAFF.

The chain is built from TRBV19 and TRBJ1-6, with 7 positions matching TRBD1. Unmatched junction bases numbered 9, after V lost 4 bases and J lost 9 bases. The germline CDR1 and CDR2 sequences are LNHDA and SQIVND (reference sequence). CDR3 size: 15 residues. The CDR3 sequence: CASSTGQAAASPLHF. CDR3 in DNA: TGTGCCAGTAGTACAGGACAGGCCGCGGCTTCACCCCTCCACTTT.

The chain recombines TRBV13 with TRBJ1-1; no reliable D call. Germline V CDR1 and CDR2: PRHDT, FYEKMQ (reference sequence). The CDR3 is 13 residues long. Deletions cut 4 bases from V and 1 base from J, with 7 bases between. Here the CDR3 reads CASSSYRNTEAFF. The CDR3 region has the DNA TGTGCCAGCAGCTCCTACAGGAACACTGAAGCTTTCTTT.

The rearrangement links TRBV2 to TRBJ2-7; the match to TRBD2 covers 7 bases. Trimming removed 10 bases from V and 0 bases from J; junction bases left unmatched: 9. The CDR3 length is 14 residues. Germline V CDR1 and CDR2: SNHLY, FYNNEI. The CDR3 loop reads CATKLGGSSYEQYF. The CDR3 DNA is TGTGCCACCAAACTGGGGGGGAGCTCCTACGAGCAGTACTTC.

J is TRBJ2-3 and V is TRBV5-1; 9 nucleotides match TRBD2. Per germline, CDR1 SGHRS and CDR2 YFSETQ. The CDR3 runs to 16 residues. V lost 2 bases and J lost 2; bases outside the gene matches: 6. The CDR3 DNA is TGCGCCAGCAGCTTCCTAGCGGGGCATACCACAGATACGCAGTATTTT. It translates to CASSFLAGHTTDTQYF.

This chain uses TRBV2 with TRBJ1-1; D might be TRBD1 (5 bases). Germline CDR1 reads SNHLY; CDR2 reads FYNNEI. V was pared by 6 bases and J by 0 bases, with 11 bases between. The CDR3 has 14 residues. CDR3 DNA: TGTGCCAGCAGCGCCCAGACAGTGAACACTGAAGCTTTCTTT. Amino acids: CASSAQTVNTEAFF.

This sequence joins TRBV6-6 and TRBJ1-4; D remains unclear. The CDR3 has 14 amino acids. Germline CDR1 is MNHNY and CDR2 is SVGAGI (reference sequence). The ends were cut back, 7 bases at V and 8 bases at J, with 17 bases in the middle. In DNA form, the CDR3 reads TGTGCCAGCACCTCCCTTGGGGTCCAAGAAAAACTGTTTTTT. It yields the protein CASTSLGVQEKLFF.

This clone is deemed medium-sized (0.01 to 0.1%). The chain carries TRBV6-5 and TRBJ2-7, with TRBD1 matching over 12 bases. Germline lookup yields CDR1 MNHEY and CDR2 SVGAGI. CDR3 length: 15 amino acids. Losses at the gene ends were 2 bases for V and 2 bases for J; bases not matched to a gene: 1. Here the CDR3 reads CASSYGDRGPYEQYF. The CDR3 coding sequence is TGTGCCAGCAGTTACGGGGACAGGGGGCCCTACGAGCAGTACTTC.